This T cell receptor beta chain was recorded in a study of shared clonotypes between healthy human individuals. Deep level was the assay's run setting. TCRdb's copy holds only in-frame clones and misses some; the assay was immunoSEQ multiplex PCR. The repertoire holds 2 million to 3 million clones, approximately 93% seen once, with approximately 0.36% in the top ten. As regards this clone: Other DNA sequences in the sample encode the same CDR3.

Germline values: CDR1 MDHEN, CDR2 SYDVKM. The V end was cut by 7 bases, the J end by 0 bases, with 13 bases between. The CDR3 has 14 residues. The chain employs TRBV28 and TRBJ2-7; a weak D match, TRBD1 (5 bases). Sequenced input: naive CD4+ T cells from PBMCs. Stated subset: CD45RA+ positively selected. This TCR came from a man between 18 and 29 years old in good health. Some clones in this sample may be carry-over from other donors' samples. The CDR3 sequence: CASTTGGASYEQYF. The CDR3 DNA follows: TGTGCCAGCACCACGGGTGGGGCCTCCTACGAGCAGTACTTC.